These 21 T cell receptor beta chains were all obtained from the same sample, sequenced in a study of T cells in Graves' hyperthyroidism and ophthalmopathy. Researchers took RNA transcripts and amplified the TCR beta CDR3 regions from them. Carried out on the TCR CDR3, a first-round RT-PCR used the HTBI primer set. TCRdb reanalysed the multiplex PCR reads using MiXCR and keeps one entry per CDR3 protein. Counted here are roughly 400,000 distinct CDR3 sequences, more than 12% occurring once; the ten biggest clones make up around 30%. Sequenced input: blood. These TCRs come from a middle-aged man with Graves' ophthalmopathy.

V is TRBV30 and J is TRBJ2-3, with TRBD2 matching 11 bases. V shed 3 bases and J 5 bases; nucleotides not matched to a gene: 1. Per germline, CDR1 GTSNPN and CDR2 SVGIG (reference sequence). The CDR3 spans 13 residues. The CDR3 region is CAWRLAGVDTQYF. The DNA for the CDR3 is TGTGCCTGGAGACTAGCGGGAGTAGATACGCAGTATTTT.

This clonotype has a count of ten or more. The rearrangement links TRBV5-8 to TRBJ2-3; 9 bases fit TRBD1. Trimming removed 4 bases from V and 2 bases from J; junction bases left unmatched: 5. CDR3 length: 15 amino acids. The germline gives CDR1 SGHTS, CDR2 YDEGEE. The DNA of the CDR3 is TGTGCCAGCAGCCCGGACAGGGGCGACACAGATACGCAGTATTTT. It translates to CASSPDRGDTDTQYF. Using reference TRBV5-8 and TRBJ2-3 for the parts outside the CDR3, the full variable domain is EAGVTQSPTHLIKTRGQQATLRCSPISGHTSVYWYQQALGLGLQFLLWYDEGEERNRGNFPPRFSGRQFPNYSSELNVNALELEDSALYLCASSPDRGDTDTQYFGPGTRLTVL.

This clonotype appeared many times. The gene calls are TRBV5-6 and TRBJ2-5; 11 bases agree with TRBD2. Germline V gene sequence: CDR1 SGHDT, CDR2 YYEEEE. Losses at the gene ends were 4 bases for V and 1 base for J; bases not matched to a gene: 3. The CDR3 has 15 amino acids. The CDR3 here is CASSKTSGTQETQYF. The CDR3 coding sequence is TGTGCCAGCAGCAAGACTAGCGGGACCCAAGAGACCCAGTACTTC.

This clonotype has at least ten counts. The V call is TRBV29-1, the J call TRBJ2-7, with 7 nucleotides matching TRBD1. CDR3 length equals 12 residues. The V gene end was trimmed by 6 bases and the J gene end by 7 bases; junction bases not matched to a gene: 9. Germline CDR1 and CDR2: SQVTM and ANQGSEA. CDR3 sequence (DNA): TGCAGCGTACCCCGGACAGGCGGGGAGCAGTACTTC. Translating gives CSVPRTGGEQYF.

The V call is TRBV10-2, the J call TRBJ2-7; D possibly matches TRBD1 or TRBD2 (6 bases each). Between the trimmed V and J ends, which lost 8 bases and 6 bases, there was a span of 20 bases. CDR1 WSHSY and CDR2 SAAADI come from the germline V gene. The CDR3 totals 14 residues. The CDR3 region is CASGRSRGNPEQYF. For the CDR3, the DNA is TGCGCCAGCGGGAGGAGCAGGGGAAATCCCGAGCAGTACTTC.

This chain joins TRBV27 and TRBJ1-2, with TRBD1 as a possible D gene (6 bases). V dropped 10 bases and J dropped 3 bases, with 15 bases sitting between them. Germline loops: CDR1 MNHEY, CDR2 SMNVEV (reference sequence). The CDR3 has 13 amino acids. CDR3: CAIRGGNDYGYTF. As DNA, the CDR3 is TGTGCCATCCGAGGGGGTAACGACTATGGCTACACCTTC.

The J gene is TRBJ2-3, the V gene TRBV4-1, with 9 positions matching TRBD2. Germline V gene sequence: CDR1 MGHRA, CDR2 YSYEKL. V lost 4 bases to trimming and J lost 6 bases; unmatched junction nucleotides: 8. The CDR3 covers 15 residues. CDR3 DNA sequence: TGCGCCAGCAGCCCCGGGGTAGCGGGAGTGGATACGCAGTATTTT. Protein sequence: CASSPGVAGVDTQYF.

Many counts were recorded for this clonotype. The chain combines TRBV18 with TRBJ1-4; 10 bases are a match to TRBD1. The V segment lost 4 bases and the J segment 5 bases; nucleotides outside the gene matches: 1. Looked up from germline, CDR1 is KGHSH and CDR2 is LQKENI. This CDR3 contains 14 residues. The CDR3 spells CASSLGQGNEKLFF. CDR3 in DNA: TGTGCCAGCTCACTGGGACAGGGGAATGAAAAACTGTTTTTT. The full variable domain, its missing parts supplied by reference TRBV18 and TRBJ1-4, is NAGVMQNPRHLVRRRGQEARLRCSPMKGHSHVYWYRQLPEEGLKFMVYLQKENIIDESGMPKERFSAEFPKEGPSILRIQQVVRGDSAAYFCASSLGQGNEKLFFGSGTQLSVL.

J is TRBJ2-6 and V is TRBV2; D is ambiguous. The ends were cut back, 0 bases at V and 3 bases at J, with 15 bases in the middle. Germline assignment: CDR1 SNHLY and CDR2 FYNNEI. This CDR3 is built from 18 residues. CDR3: CASSEALGGFFGANVLTF. The DNA for the CDR3 is TGTGCCAGCAGTGAAGCGCTTGGCGGATTCTTTGGGGCCAACGTCCTGACTTTC.

In this sample, this clonotype turned up many times. J is TRBJ2-7 and V is TRBV12-3 or TRBV12-4; D call uncertain. The ends were cut back, 6 bases at V and 6 bases at J, with 12 bases in the middle. The CDR3 sequence is 12 residues long. The CDR3 loop reads CASRPGSAEQYF. For the CDR3, the DNA is TGTGCCAGCAGGCCCGGAAGTGCCGAGCAGTACTTC.

This clonotype has a count of ten or more. The CDR3 sequence is CSARPPGASNTGELFF. The CDR3 DNA sequence: TGCAGCGCTAGGCCTCCGGGGGCATCGAACACCGGGGAGCTGTTTTTT. The chain joins TRBV29-1 to TRBJ2-2, with D perhaps given as TRBD1 or TRBD2 (6 bases each). This CDR3 is built from 16 residues. V dropped 7 bases and J dropped 0 bases, with 18 bases sitting between them. Germline lookup yields CDR1 SQVTM and CDR2 ANQGSEA.

This clonotype was seen repeatedly, ten times or more. The chain employs TRBV6-1 and TRBJ2-3; D is ambiguous. V shed 1 base and J shed 3 bases, with 8 bases lying between them. This CDR3 is 14 amino acids long. Germline V lookup: CDR1 MNHNS, CDR2 SASEGT. The CDR3 DNA follows: TGTGCCAGCAGTGAAGTGGGTGGGACAGATACGCAGTATTTT. It yields the protein CASSEVGGTDTQYF.

This clonotype showed up many times. The genes are TRBV4-1 and TRBJ2-7, with TRBD2 matching 9 bases. V lost 6 bases to trimming and J lost 2 bases; unmatched junction nucleotides: 11. The CDR3 length is 16 residues. CDR1 and CDR2 (germline): MGHRA, YSYEKL. CDR3 DNA: TGCGCCAGCAGTCTTATACTAGCGGGTGCACCCTACGAGCAGTACTTC. Its protein is CASSLILAGAPYEQYF.

The rearrangement joins TRBV5-8 to TRBJ1-5; TRBD1 matches 12 bases. The V gene end was trimmed by 4 bases and the J gene end by 6 bases; junction bases not matched to a gene: 8. The CDR3 length is 16 residues. CDR1 is SGHTS, CDR2 YDEGEE, per germline. CDR3 sequence: CASSQPPGQGAQPQHF. The CDR3 DNA reads as TGTGCCAGCAGCCAACCTCCGGGACAGGGGGCTCAGCCCCAGCATTTT.

This clonotype was counted at least ten times. V is TRBV18 and J is TRBJ2-7, with D unresolved. The CDR3 loop spans 12 amino acids. Trimming stripped 9 bases from V and 1 base from J, with 10 bases between. Germline V gene data show CDR1 as KGHSH and CDR2 as LQKENI. CDR3 sequence: CASAASSYEQYF. The CDR3 nucleotides are TGTGCCAGTGCGGCGTCTTCCTACGAGCAGTACTTC.

The V call is TRBV5-5, the J call TRBJ2-5, with TRBD2 matching 12 bases. CDR3 size: 20 residues. V was clipped by 2 bases and J by 1 base; unmatched bases: 15. The V gene's germline CDR1 is SGHKS and CDR2 YYEKEE (reference sequence). The CDR3: CASSFPGGSSGREAQETQYF. The CDR3 nucleotides read TGTGCCAGCAGCTTTCCAGGGGGGTCTAGCGGGAGGGAAGCCCAAGAGACCCAGTACTTC.

Only a few counts were recorded for this clonotype. The V and J genes are TRBV2 and TRBJ2-4, with D uncertain. The ends were cut back, 5 bases at V and 0 bases at J, with 8 bases in the middle. The CDR3 has 14 residues. Germline V gene data show CDR1 as SNHLY and CDR2 as FYNNEI. CDR3 coding DNA: TGTGCCAGCAGTTACCATCTAGCCAAAAACATTCAGTACTTC. Amino acid sequence: CASSYHLAKNIQYF.

V usage is TRBV11-2 and J usage is TRBJ2-1, with a tentative D call TRBD2 (5 bases). V was clipped by 0 bases and J by 8 bases, with 17 bases between them. The V gene's germline CDR1 is SGHAT and CDR2 FQNNGV. The CDR3 runs 16 residues. The CDR3 DNA reads as TGTGCCAGCAGCTTAGAGCGGGCGAAGGCCGTCCATGAGCAGTTCTTC. Translating it yields CASSLERAKAVHEQFF.

This clonotype was seen repeatedly, ten times or more. The J gene is TRBJ2-3, the V gene TRBV5-1, with D unresolved. The V gene lost 3 bases and the J gene lost 2 bases, with 7 bases spanning the gap. Germline CDR1 SGHRS, CDR2 YFSETQ. The CDR3 sequence is 13 residues long. The CDR3 loop reads CASSSQPTDTQYF. Written as DNA, the CDR3 is TGCGCCAGCAGCTCCCAGCCCACAGATACGCAGTATTTT.

This clonotype was recorded at least ten times. The gene calls are TRBV20-1 and TRBJ1-2; D gene uncertain. The CDR3 extends over 14 amino acids. The V end was cut by 0 bases, the J end by 8 bases, with 16 bases between. Germline loops: CDR1 DFQATT, CDR2 SNEGSKA (reference sequence). The CDR3 protein is CSARDQVSFDGYTF. The DNA of the CDR3 is TGCAGTGCTAGAGATCAGGTCAGCTTTGACGGCTACACCTTC.

This clonotype was seen only a few times. CDR3 DNA sequence: TGTGCCAGCAGTTTAGGAGGGACTAGCGGAGCCAATGAGCAGTTCTTC. It yields the protein CASSLGGTSGANEQFF. This chain joins TRBV12-3 or TRBV12-4 and TRBJ2-1, with TRBD2 identical over 11 bases. CDR3 length: 16 residues. V was clipped by 1 base and J by 6 bases; unmatched bases: 5.